Listed below are T cell receptor beta chains from one sample, sequenced in a study of T-cell memory formation after mild COVID-19. TCRdb re-called the 5' RACE reads through MiXCR, storing one row per CDR3 protein. Among roughly 600,000 distinct CDR3 sequences listed, 15% to 20% were seen once. The source material was PBMCs or a T cell subset sorted from them (not recorded which). These receptors all come from an adult woman who had mild COVID-19 (a few samples of this study predate the infection). Cell type and time point are not known. The CDR3 runs from the conserved cysteine through the conserved F or W. Not every row has a clone size; where given, it reads once, few, many or a size class.

v_gene	abundance	j_gene	CDR3aa
TRBV6-5	-	TRBJ1-1	CASSTRTGTGNTEAFF
TRBV24-1	-	TRBJ2-2	CATSDSGTGRLFF
TRBV7-8	-	TRBJ2-7	CASSSPGLALYEQYF
TRBV3-1	few	TRBJ2-1	CASSQDESGPPEQFF
TRBV5-1	-	TRBJ2-1	CASHVTGLSSYNEQFF
TRBV7-3	few	TRBJ2-5	CASSIRTSGGGQYF
TRBV12-3/TRBV12-4	few	TRBJ2-7	CASSNRGRGTYEQYF
TRBV5-5	-	TRBJ2-7	CASSYRDSEAYEQYF
TRBV19	few	TRBJ2-5	CASSMQGVGETQYF
TRBV29-1	-	TRBJ1-1	CSVGTGGTEAFF